Presented here are 4 T cell receptor beta chains from one specimen sequenced in a study of T cells in Graves' hyperthyroidism and ophthalmopathy. There were TCR beta CDR3 regions amplified from RNA transcripts. First-round RT-PCR with HTBI primers amplified the TCR CDR3 region. Each CDR3 protein gets one entry after TCRdb re-called the multiplex PCR reads with MiXCR. Of about 400,000 distinct CDR3 sequences in the sample, roughly 13% were seen once. Specimen: blood. The receptors derive from a woman in her late teens or twenties with Graves' hyperthyroidism.

This clonotype was recorded many times. The rearrangement uses TRBV12-3 or TRBV12-4 and TRBJ1-2; 7 bases map to TRBD1. The CDR3 extends over 15 amino acids. J lost 4 bases, V lost 5 bases, and 10 bases had no gene match. CDR3 residues: CASSIQGRVIYGYTF. CDR3 coding DNA: TGTGCCAGCAGTATACAGGGGCGTGTAATCTATGGCTACACCTTC.

The chain uses TRBV4-3 and TRBJ1-2; D is unresolved. V shed 0 bases and J shed 8 bases, with 13 bases lying between them. From germline, CDR1 is LGHNA and CDR2 YSLEER. CDR3 size: 14 residues. The CDR3 loop reads CASSQDGLGEGYTF. CDR3 nucleotides: TGCGCCAGCAGCCAAGATGGATTGGGAGAAGGCTACACCTTC.

This clonotype was detected only a few times. One end of the junction does not line up with germline, which may come from a read error. The V call is TRBV28, the J call TRBJ2-7; no reliable D call. The CDR3 totals 11 residues. The germline CDR1 and CDR2 sequences are MDHEN and SYDVKM. The CDR3 here is CASSFVGRADF. The CDR3 region has the DNA TGTGCCAGCAGTTTCGTCGGTCGGGCGGACTTC.

This chain connects TRBV18 to TRBJ1-6, with 7 nucleotides matching TRBD1. V lost 1 base, J lost 7 bases, and 1 base stayed unmatched. The CDR3 runs to 14 residues. Per germline, CDR1 KGHSH and CDR2 LQKENI. The CDR3 region has the DNA TGTGCCAGCTCACCACGGGACAGAAATTCACCCCTCCACTTT. Protein: CASSPRDRNSPLHF.